By share, the clone carrying this TCR beta chain ranks as medium-sized (0.01 to 0.1%). The antigen is not known. Here immunoSEQ multiplex PCR was the method, and the copy in TCRdb shows in-frame clones only, minus some. The sample carries tens of thousands of clones, around four fifths recorded once. This sample stems from a study of OX40 agonist ivuxolimab in advanced cancers. About the research overall: An agonistic anti-OX40 (CD134) antibody, ivuxolimab, was used to treat the patients.

Germline V gene data show CDR1 as SGHTA and CDR2 as FQGNSA. J gave up 5 bases and V 7 bases, and 8 bases lay outside the gene matches. The CDR3 totals 15 residues. Regarding the study as a whole: The authors did not determine the antigen specificity of the expanded peripheral T cells. The study found that CD8+ T cells averaged more expanded clones than CD4+.

The chain links TRBV7-2 to TRBJ1-5; TRBD1 matches 10 bases. This receptor was identified in an adult with an advanced solid tumor such as melanoma, head and neck, liver or kidney cancer. The sequences come from CD4+ or CD8+ T cells sorted from blood, collected in a trial of the OX40 agonist ivuxolimab. The DNA for the CDR3 is TGTGCCAGCACATGGGGGGACAGGGGAGATCAGCCCCAGCATTTT. Its protein product is CASTWGDRGDQPQHF.